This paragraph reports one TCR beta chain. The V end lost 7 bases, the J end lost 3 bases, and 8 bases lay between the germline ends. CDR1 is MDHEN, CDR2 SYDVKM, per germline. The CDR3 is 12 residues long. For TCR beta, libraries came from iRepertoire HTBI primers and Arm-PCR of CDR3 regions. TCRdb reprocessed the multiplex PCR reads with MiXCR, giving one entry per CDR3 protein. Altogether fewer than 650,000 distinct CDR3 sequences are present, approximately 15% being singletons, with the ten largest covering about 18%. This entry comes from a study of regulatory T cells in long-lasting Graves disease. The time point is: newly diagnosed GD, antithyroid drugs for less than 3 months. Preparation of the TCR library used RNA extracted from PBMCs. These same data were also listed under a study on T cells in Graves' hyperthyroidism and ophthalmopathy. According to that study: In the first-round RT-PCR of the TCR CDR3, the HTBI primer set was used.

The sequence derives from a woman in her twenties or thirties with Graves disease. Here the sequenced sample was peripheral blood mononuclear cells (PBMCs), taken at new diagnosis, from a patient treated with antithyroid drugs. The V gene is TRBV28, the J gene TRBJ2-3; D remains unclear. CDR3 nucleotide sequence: TGTGCCAGCAAGGGTGGGACAGATACGCAGTATTTT. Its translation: CASKGGTDTQYF.